A single sample is the source of the 4 T cell receptor beta chains below, sequenced in a study of Tregs in tolerant kidney transplant recipients. Libraries were prepared by immunoSEQ multiplex PCR; TCRdb keeps only in-frame clonotypes and omits some of them. The table shows some 240,000 clones, with roughly 84% occurring only once. The sample consisted of CD4+ T cells from blood. These receptors all stem from a human donor in good health.

The chain couples TRBV7-8 to TRBJ1-5, with D hard to call. The germline V and J ends were trimmed by 1 base and 0 bases, with 13 bases remaining between them. In germline, CDR1 is SGHVS, CDR2 FQNEAQ. CDR3 length: 17 residues. CDR3 sequence: CASSLGRLELSNQPQHF. The CDR3 coding sequence is TGTGCCAGCAGCTTAGGGAGGTTAGAGCTTAGCAATCAGCCCCAGCATTTT.

The V gene is TRBV18, the J gene TRBJ1-1, with D unresolved. Trimming shortened V by 2 bases and J by 2 bases, and 9 bases separated the two germline ends. Looked up from germline, CDR1 is KGHSH and CDR2 is LQKENI. The CDR3 sequence is 14 residues long. The CDR3 loop reads CASSPAQLNTEAFF. In nucleotides, the CDR3 is TGTGCCAGCTCACCAGCACAGTTAAACACTGAAGCTTTCTTT.

The chain carries TRBV27 and TRBJ1-2; 8 bases align to TRBD1. Per germline, CDR1 MNHEY and CDR2 SMNVEV (reference sequence). The CDR3 has 15 amino acids. V was pared by 4 bases and J by 4 bases, with 8 bases of the junction left unmatched. The CDR3, as DNA: TGTGCCAGCAGTTATCGGGGACAGGCGGGCTATGGCTACACCTTC. It translates to CASSYRGQAGYGYTF.

V and J are TRBV18 and TRBJ1-6; the D gene is possibly TRBD1 (5 bases). Germline CDR1 KGHSH, CDR2 LQKENI. The V end was cut by 2 bases, the J end by 10 bases, with 15 bases between. This CDR3 spans 15 amino acids. This chain's CDR3 is CASSPSAGRSSPLHF. CDR3 DNA sequence: TGTGCCAGCTCACCATCGGCAGGGAGGTCGTCACCCCTCCACTTT.